The 19 T cell receptor beta chains given below trace back to one sample, sequenced in a study of T-cell reconstitution after alpha-beta-depleted transplantation in children. This sample's TCRbeta library carried unique molecular identifier barcodes. MiXCR, run by TCRdb on the PCR reads, gives a single entry per CDR3 protein. In the table there are hundreds of thousands of distinct CDR3 sequences, roughly 14% of which are singletons. Source: PBMCs, taken before TCRalphabeta/CD19-depleted stem cell transplant. All receptors derive from a girl aged 2-10 years with congenital amegakaryocytic thrombocytopenia, due to receive a stem cell transplant.

This clonotype came up many times. The rearrangement joins TRBV28 to TRBJ2-1; D gene ambiguous. The CDR3 runs to 13 residues. V was shortened by 2 bases and J by 5 bases, with 7 bases between the two germline ends. CDR1 MDHEN and CDR2 SYDVKM come from the germline V gene. The CDR3 reads CASSLRPNNEQFF. CDR3 sequence (DNA): TGTGCCAGCAGTTTACGGCCCAACAATGAGCAGTTCTTC. The full variable domain, completed using reference TRBV28 and TRBJ2-1, is DVKVTQSSRYLVKRTGEKVFLECVQDMDHENMFWYRQDPGLGLRLIYFSYDVKMKEKGDIPEGYSVSREKKERFSLILESASTNQTSMYLCASSLRPNNEQFFGPGTRLTVL.

The table lists this clonotype with a few counts. The gene calls are TRBV5-1 and TRBJ2-1; 10 bases line up with TRBD2. The J segment lost 2 bases and the V segment lost 4 bases, leaving 6 bases of the junction unmatched. Per the germline V gene, CDR1 is SGHRS and CDR2 is YFSETQ. The CDR3 is made up of 16 amino acids. CDR3 sequence (DNA): TGCGCCAGCAGCCCCCAAGCGGGAGGGACCTACAATGAGCAGTTCTTC. This gives the protein CASSPQAGGTYNEQFF.

The table lists this clonotype with many counts. The chain links TRBV5-5 to TRBJ2-7, with D possibly TRBD1 on 6 matching bases. The CDR3 runs 17 residues. Trimming removed 2 bases from V and 6 bases from J, with 24 bases in between. Germline assignment: CDR1 SGHKS and CDR2 YYEKEE (reference sequence). The CDR3 DNA reads TGTGCCAGCAGCTTCAAATTCTTTTCGGGCAGGGGTGGCGAGCAGTACTTC. Protein product: CASSFKFFSGRGGEQYF.

The gene calls are TRBV10-3 and TRBJ2-4; 7 bases map to TRBD1. V gave up 0 bases and J gave up 7 bases; unmatched junction bases: 3. This CDR3 spans 14 amino acids. Germline V lookup: CDR1 ENHRY, CDR2 SYGVKD. The CDR3 nucleotides are TGTGCCATCAGTGAGTCGGGGACAGAGAACATTCAGTACTTC. Translating it yields CAISESGTENIQYF.

The chain is built from TRBV20-1 and TRBJ2-3; D might be TRBD1 (7 bases). CDR1 is DFQATT and CDR2 is SNEGSKA in the germline V gene (reference sequence). Trimming shortened V by 6 bases and J by 4 bases, and 20 bases separated the two germline ends. The CDR3 has 15 amino acids. The CDR3 DNA sequence: TGCAGTGCCCCCCCCCGACAGGGAGGCGCAGATACGCAGTATTTT. It codes for CSAPPRQGGADTQYF.

This clonotype was recorded once. This chain joins TRBV27 and TRBJ2-1; 14 bases line up with TRBD2. Losses at the gene ends were 6 bases for V and 1 base for J; bases not matched to a gene: 11. The CDR3 is made up of 19 amino acids. Germline V gene lookup returns CDR1 MNHEY and CDR2 SMNVEV (reference sequence). CDR3 nucleotide sequence: TGTGCCAGCAGCTACGGGGGACTAGCGGGAGTTGGTTCCTACAATGAGCAGTTCTTC. It specifies CASSYGGLAGVGSYNEQFF.

This clonotype was recorded a few times. The chain joins TRBV2 to TRBJ2-7; no clear D gene. The germline V gene encodes CDR1 SNHLY and CDR2 FYNNEI. The length of the CDR3 is 11 residues. V shed 3 bases and J shed 7 bases, with 7 bases lying between them. The CDR3 DNA reads as TGTGCCAGCAGTGACATTAGGGAGCAGTACTTC. Protein: CASSDIREQYF.

This clonotype was picked up a small number of times. The genes are TRBV5-1 and TRBJ2-1; a possible D gene is TRBD2 (6 bases). Germline CDR1 SGHRS, CDR2 YFSETQ. The CDR3 spans 16 residues. The V and J ends lost 4 bases and 0 bases respectively, with 14 bases between them. This CDR3 reads CASSQPGRSSYNEQFF. The CDR3, as DNA: TGCGCCAGCAGCCAACCCGGGAGAAGCTCCTACAATGAGCAGTTCTTC.

This clonotype showed up many times. V and J are TRBV5-1 and TRBJ1-2; D remains unclear. With 0 bases removed from V and 2 bases from J, the gap between germline ends came to 11 bases. The CDR3 extends over 15 amino acids. Germline V lookup: CDR1 SGHRS, CDR2 YFSETQ. The CDR3 loop reads CASSLESGSNYGYTF. CDR3 bases: TGCGCCAGCAGCTTGGAAAGTGGGTCGAACTATGGCTACACCTTC.

This clonotype was counted ten times or more. The chain carries TRBV20-1 and TRBJ1-5; D remains ambiguous. This CDR3 is built from 14 residues. Trimming removed 3 bases from V and 2 bases from J, with 11 bases in between. Germline assignment: CDR1 DFQATT and CDR2 SNEGSKA (reference sequence). CDR3 DNA sequence: TGCAGTGCTAGCCTCGGGGAGGGCAATCAGCCCCAGCATTTT. As protein: CSASLGEGNQPQHF.

This clonotype was counted ten times or more. This chain uses TRBV5-1 with TRBJ2-1; a weak D match, TRBD2 (6 bases). Per germline, CDR1 SGHRS and CDR2 YFSETQ. This CDR3 is 12 amino acids long. The V and J ends lost 4 bases and 9 bases respectively, with 11 bases between them. The CDR3 DNA reads TGCGCCAGCAGCACTTCGGGGGTTGAGCAGTTCTTC. This sequence encodes CASSTSGVEQFF.

The chain recombines TRBV10-3 with TRBJ2-3, with D unresolved. V was clipped by 7 bases and J by 0 bases, with 11 bases between them. Germline CDR1 reads ENHRY; CDR2 reads SYGVKD. This CDR3 has 14 amino acids. CDR3 sequence: CAITQTPSTDTQYF. In nucleotides, the CDR3 is TGTGCCATCACCCAGACACCTAGCACAGATACGCAGTATTTT.

This clonotype was recorded only once. A read error may explain this, as a much larger clone is one base away. The rearrangement joins TRBV12-3 or TRBV12-4 to TRBJ1-2; D call uncertain. The CDR3 contains 15 residues. The CDR3: CASSLDVLTNYGDTF. The CDR3 bases are TGTGCCAGCAGTTTAGACGTACTAACTAACTATGGCGACACCTTC.

This clonotype is a singleton in its sample. V is TRBV5-4 and J is TRBJ2-3, with D maybe TRBD2 (6 bases). With 3 bases removed from V and 0 bases from J, the gap between germline ends came to 11 bases. This CDR3 is 15 amino acids long. Germline CDR1 and CDR2: SGHNT and YYREEE (reference sequence). DNA for the CDR3: TGTGCCAGCAGCTGGTTTGCGGGGAGCACAGATACGCAGTATTTT. Encoded protein: CASSWFAGSTDTQYF.

Many counts were recorded for this clonotype. J is TRBJ2-1 and V is TRBV29-1; D gene unclear. The CDR3 runs 12 residues. The germline V gene has CDR1 SQVTM and CDR2 ANQGSEA. V lost 3 bases and J lost 4, with 7 bases in between. The chain's CDR3 is CSVDLRYNEQFF. CDR3 sequence (DNA): TGCAGCGTTGACCTACGTTACAATGAGCAGTTCTTC.

The chain employs TRBV19 and TRBJ1-5; 8 nucleotides agree with TRBD1. This CDR3 comprises 15 residues. Germline V lookup: CDR1 LNHDA, CDR2 SQIVND (reference sequence). V was pared by 6 bases and J by 2 bases, with 6 bases of the junction left unmatched. The CDR3: CASSDRGVRNQPQHF. The CDR3 bases are TGTGCCAGTAGCGACAGGGGAGTGCGCAATCAGCCCCAGCATTTT.

This clonotype was seen more than once but under ten times. V usage is TRBV20-1 and J usage is TRBJ2-7, with 10 bases aligning to TRBD1. This CDR3 comprises 16 residues. Germline values: CDR1 DFQATT, CDR2 SNEGSKA (reference sequence). The V segment lost 0 bases and the J segment 6 bases; nucleotides outside the gene matches: 11. CDR3: CSARDGRDRGRGEQYF. Written as DNA, the CDR3 is TGCAGTGCTAGAGATGGAAGGGACAGGGGTCGAGGCGAGCAGTACTTC.

This clonotype occurred a few times. This chain connects TRBV5-1 to TRBJ2-7, with D possibly being TRBD2 (5 bases). This CDR3 has 15 amino acids. The germline V gene encodes CDR1 SGHRS and CDR2 YFSETQ. Trimming pared 4 bases from V and 3 bases from J, leaving 17 bases between. CDR3 in DNA: TGCGCCAGCAGCCCCCTTGCAGCCGGGATCTACGAGCAGTACTTC. Translating it yields CASSPLAAGIYEQYF.

The chain has TRBV29-1 and TRBJ2-1, with TRBD2 matching 7 bases. The CDR3 loop spans 13 amino acids. Trimming took 3 bases from V and 10 from J; bases not matched to a gene: 9. CDR1 and CDR2 (germline): SQVTM, ANQGSEA. CDR3 in amino acids: CSVDAGAAGEQFF. In DNA form, the CDR3 reads TGCAGCGTTGACGCGGGAGCGGCAGGAGAGCAGTTCTTC.